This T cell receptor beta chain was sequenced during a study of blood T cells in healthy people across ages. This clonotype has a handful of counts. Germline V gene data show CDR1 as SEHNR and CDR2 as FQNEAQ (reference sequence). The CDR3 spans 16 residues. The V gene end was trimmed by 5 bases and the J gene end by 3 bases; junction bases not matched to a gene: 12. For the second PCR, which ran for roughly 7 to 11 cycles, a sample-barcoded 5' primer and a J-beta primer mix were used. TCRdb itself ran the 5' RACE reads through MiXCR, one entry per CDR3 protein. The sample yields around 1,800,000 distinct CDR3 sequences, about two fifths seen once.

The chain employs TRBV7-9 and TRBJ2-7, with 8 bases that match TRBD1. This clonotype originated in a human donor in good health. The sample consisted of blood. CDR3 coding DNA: TGTGCCAGCAGCCCAGCCCGGGACAGGACTTTCTACGAGCAGTACTTC. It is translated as CASSPARDRTFYEQYF.